What follows is one T cell receptor (beta chain) and its context. The target antigen is unknown. The sample comes from a study of regulatory T cells. Primers: 52 TRBV forward and 13 TRBJ reverse. Libraries were prepared by immunoSEQ multiplex PCR; TCRdb keeps only in-frame clonotypes and omits some of them. The sample includes under 45,000 clones, about 91% of them seen just once. Germline-derived CDR1 and CDR2 are MNHNS and SASEGT. The CDR3 covers 14 residues. V was clipped by 7 bases and J by 8 bases; unmatched bases: 10. Findings and caveats of the study: In CD3G-deficient patients, conventional CD4+ T cells were enriched for hydrophobic CDR3 residues at positions 6 and 7.

The TCR was taken from a person aged 18 to 30 with CD3G deficiency. Sequencing used conventional CD4+ T cells sorted from blood. The chain uses TRBV6-1 and TRBJ1-2; 10 positions match TRBD1. CDR3 coding DNA: TGTGCCAGCACCAGCTGGACAGGGGGTCGGGGCTACACCTTC. Its protein is CASTSWTGGRGYTF.